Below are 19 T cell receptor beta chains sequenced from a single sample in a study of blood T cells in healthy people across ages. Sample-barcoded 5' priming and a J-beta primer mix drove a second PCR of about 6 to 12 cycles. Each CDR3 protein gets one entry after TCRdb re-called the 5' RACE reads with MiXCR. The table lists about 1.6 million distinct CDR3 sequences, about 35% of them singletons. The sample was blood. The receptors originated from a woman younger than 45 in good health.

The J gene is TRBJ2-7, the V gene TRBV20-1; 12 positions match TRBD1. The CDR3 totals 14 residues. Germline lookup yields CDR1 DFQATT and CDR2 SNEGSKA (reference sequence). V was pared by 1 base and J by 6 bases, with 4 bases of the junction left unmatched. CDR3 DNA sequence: TGCAGTGCTAGAGGGGGACAGGGGGCGGGCGAGCAGTACTTC. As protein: CSARGGQGAGEQYF.

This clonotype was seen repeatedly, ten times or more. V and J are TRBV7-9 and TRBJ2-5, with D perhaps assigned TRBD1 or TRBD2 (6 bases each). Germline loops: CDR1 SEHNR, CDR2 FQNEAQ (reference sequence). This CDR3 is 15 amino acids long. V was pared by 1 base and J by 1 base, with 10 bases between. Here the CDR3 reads CASSLVSGAQETQYF. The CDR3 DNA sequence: TGTGCCAGCAGCTTAGTCTCGGGGGCCCAAGAGACCCAGTACTTC.

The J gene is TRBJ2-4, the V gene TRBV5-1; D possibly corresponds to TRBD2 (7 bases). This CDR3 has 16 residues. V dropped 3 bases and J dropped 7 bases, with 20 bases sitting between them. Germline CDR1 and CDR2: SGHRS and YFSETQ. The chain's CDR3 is CASSSEGGASSNIQYF. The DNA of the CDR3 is TGCGCCAGCAGCTCCGAGGGGGGGGCTAGTTCCAACATTCAGTACTTC.

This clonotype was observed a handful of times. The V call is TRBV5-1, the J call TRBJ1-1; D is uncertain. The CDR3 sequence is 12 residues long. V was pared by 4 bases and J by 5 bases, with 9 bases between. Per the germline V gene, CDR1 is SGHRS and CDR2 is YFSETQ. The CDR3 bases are TGCGCCAGCAGCGTGGGGTGGACTGAAGCTTTCTTT. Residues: CASSVGWTEAFF.

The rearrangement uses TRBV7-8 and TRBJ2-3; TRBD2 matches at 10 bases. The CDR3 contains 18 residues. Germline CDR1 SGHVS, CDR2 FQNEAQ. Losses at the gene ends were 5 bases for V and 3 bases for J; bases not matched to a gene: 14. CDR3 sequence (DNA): TGTGCCAGCAGCCCTGGCCCCCAGCGGGAGGGCCATACAGATACGCAGTATTTT. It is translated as CASSPGPQREGHTDTQYF. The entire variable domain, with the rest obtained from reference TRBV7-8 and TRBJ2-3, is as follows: GAGVSQSPRYKVAKRGQDVALRCDPISGHVSLFWYQQALGQGPEFLTYFQNEAQLDKSGLPSDRFFAERPEGSVSTLKIQRTQQEDSAVYLCASSPGPQREGHTDTQYFGPGTRLTVL.

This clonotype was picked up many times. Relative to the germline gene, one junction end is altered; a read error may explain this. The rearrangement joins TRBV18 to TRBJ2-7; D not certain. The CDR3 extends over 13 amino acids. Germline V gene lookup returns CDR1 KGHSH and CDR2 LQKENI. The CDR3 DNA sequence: TGCGCCAGCAGCCCTCCCGCCTCCTACGAGCAGTACTTC. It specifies CASSPPASYEQYF.

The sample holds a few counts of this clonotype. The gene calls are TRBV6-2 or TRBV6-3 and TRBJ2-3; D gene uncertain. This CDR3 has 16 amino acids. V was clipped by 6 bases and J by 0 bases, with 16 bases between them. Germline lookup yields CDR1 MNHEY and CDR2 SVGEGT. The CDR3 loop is CASSPDSAYSTDTQYF. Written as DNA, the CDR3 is TGTGCCAGCAGCCCAGACTCTGCTTATAGCACAGATACGCAGTATTTT.

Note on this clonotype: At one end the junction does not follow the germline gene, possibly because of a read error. CDR3 coding DNA: TGTACCAGCATTGAGACTATCACCGGGGAGCTGTTTTTT. Translation gives CTSIETITGELFF. V is TRBV6-1 and J is TRBJ2-2, with a weak D call TRBD2 (5 bases). Germline-derived CDR1 and CDR2 are MNHNS and SASEGT. CDR3 length: 13 residues.

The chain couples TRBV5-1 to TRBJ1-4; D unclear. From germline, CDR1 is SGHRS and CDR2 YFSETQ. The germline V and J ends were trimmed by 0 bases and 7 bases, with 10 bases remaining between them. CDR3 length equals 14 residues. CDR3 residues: CASSLEQPSEKLFF. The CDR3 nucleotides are TGCGCCAGCAGCTTGGAACAGCCGAGTGAAAAACTGTTTTTT. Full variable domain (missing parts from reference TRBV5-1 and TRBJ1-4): KAGVTQTPRYLIKTRGQQVTLSCSPISGHRSVSWYQQTPGQGLQFLFEYFSETQRNKGNFPGRFSGRQFSNSRSEMNVSTLELGDSALYLCASSLEQPSEKLFFGSGTQLSVL.

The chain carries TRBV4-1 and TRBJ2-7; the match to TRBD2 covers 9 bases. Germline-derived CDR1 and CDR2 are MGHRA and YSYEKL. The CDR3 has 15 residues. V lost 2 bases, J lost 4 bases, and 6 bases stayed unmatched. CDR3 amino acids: CASSQSGTSRYEQYF. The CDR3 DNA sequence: TGCGCCAGCAGCCAATCCGGGACTAGCAGATACGAGCAGTACTTC.

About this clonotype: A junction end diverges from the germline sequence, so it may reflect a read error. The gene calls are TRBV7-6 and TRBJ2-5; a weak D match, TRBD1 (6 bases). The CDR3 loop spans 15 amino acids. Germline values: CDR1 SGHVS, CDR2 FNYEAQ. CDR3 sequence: CASSLVRTDSGTRYF. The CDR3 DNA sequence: TGTGCCAGCAGCTTAGTTCGGACAGACTCGGGGACCCGGTACTTC.

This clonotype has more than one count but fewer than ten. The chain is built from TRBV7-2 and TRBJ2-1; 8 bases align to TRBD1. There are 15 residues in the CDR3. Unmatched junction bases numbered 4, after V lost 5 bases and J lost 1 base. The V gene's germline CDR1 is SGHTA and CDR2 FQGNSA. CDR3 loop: CASSARTGSYNEQFF. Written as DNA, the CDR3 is TGTGCCAGCAGCGCCCGGACAGGGTCCTACAATGAGCAGTTCTTC.

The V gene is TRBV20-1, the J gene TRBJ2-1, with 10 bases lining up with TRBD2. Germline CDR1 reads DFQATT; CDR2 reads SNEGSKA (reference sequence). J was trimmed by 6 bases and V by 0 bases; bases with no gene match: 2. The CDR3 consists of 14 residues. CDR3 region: CSARDRTSGNEQFF. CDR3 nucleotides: TGCAGTGCTAGAGACCGGACTAGCGGCAATGAGCAGTTCTTC.

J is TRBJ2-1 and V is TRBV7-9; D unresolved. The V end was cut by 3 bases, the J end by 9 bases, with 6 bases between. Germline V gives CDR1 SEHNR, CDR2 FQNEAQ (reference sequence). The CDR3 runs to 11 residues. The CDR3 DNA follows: TGTGCCAGCAGCTTTTTGTTTGAGCAGTTCTTC. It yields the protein CASSFLFEQFF.

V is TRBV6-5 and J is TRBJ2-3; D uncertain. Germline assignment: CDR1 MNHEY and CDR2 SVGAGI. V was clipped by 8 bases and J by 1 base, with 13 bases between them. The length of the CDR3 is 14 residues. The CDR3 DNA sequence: TGTGCCAGCGATCGGATGGCGGGCACAGATACGCAGTATTTT. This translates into CASDRMAGTDTQYF.

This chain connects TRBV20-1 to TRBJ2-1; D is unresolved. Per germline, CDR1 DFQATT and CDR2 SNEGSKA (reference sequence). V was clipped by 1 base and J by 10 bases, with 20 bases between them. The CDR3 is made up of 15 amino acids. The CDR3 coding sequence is TGCAGTGCTAGAGTCGAAGATCAGTACTCCTACGAGCAGTTCTTC. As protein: CSARVEDQYSYEQFF.

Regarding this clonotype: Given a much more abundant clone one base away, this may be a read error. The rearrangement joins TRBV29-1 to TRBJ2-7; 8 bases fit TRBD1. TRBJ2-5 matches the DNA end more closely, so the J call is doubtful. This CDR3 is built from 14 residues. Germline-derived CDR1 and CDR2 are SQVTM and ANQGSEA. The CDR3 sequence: CSVNETGVGKTQYF. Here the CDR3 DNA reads TGCAGCGTTAATGAGACAGGGGTGGGAAAGACCCAGTACTTC.

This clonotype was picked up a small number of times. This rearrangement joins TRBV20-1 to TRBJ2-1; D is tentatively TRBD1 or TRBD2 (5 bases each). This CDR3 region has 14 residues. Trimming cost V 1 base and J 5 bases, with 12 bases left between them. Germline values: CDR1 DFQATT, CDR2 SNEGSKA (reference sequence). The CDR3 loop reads CSARVGTGHNEQFF. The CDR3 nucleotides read TGCAGTGCTAGAGTAGGGACGGGTCACAATGAGCAGTTCTTC.

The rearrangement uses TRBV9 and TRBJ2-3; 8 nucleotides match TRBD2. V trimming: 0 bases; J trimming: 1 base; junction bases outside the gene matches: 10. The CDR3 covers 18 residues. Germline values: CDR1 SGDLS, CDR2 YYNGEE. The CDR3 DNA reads TGTGCCAGCAGCGTAGACGCCCCGTGGCGGGAGGGCACAGATACGCAGTATTTT. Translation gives CASSVDAPWREGTDTQYF. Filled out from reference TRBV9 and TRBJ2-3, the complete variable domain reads DSGVTQTPKHLITATGQRVTLRCSPRSGDLSVYWYQQSLDQGLQFLIQYYNGEERAKGNILERFSAQQFPDLHSELNLSSLELGDSALYFCASSVDAPWREGTDTQYFGPGTRLTVL.